The next 8 T cell receptor beta chains were all read from a single sample in a study of OX40 agonist ivuxolimab in advanced cancers. Method: immunoSEQ multiplex PCR; TCRdb's copy keeps in-frame clones and lacks some. The top ten hold about 45% of the sample, which has tens of thousands of clones, about 87% seen once. The sequenced sample was CD4+ or CD8+ T cells sorted from blood, obtained in a trial of the OX40 agonist ivuxolimab. Every receptor here comes from an adult with an advanced solid tumor such as melanoma, head and neck, liver or kidney cancer.

The rearrangement uses TRBV6-6 and TRBJ2-1; 11 bases are shared with TRBD1. V shed 6 bases and J 2 bases; nucleotides not matched to a gene: 6. There are 16 residues in the CDR3. Germline loops: CDR1 MNHNY, CDR2 SVGAGI (reference sequence). The chain's CDR3 is CASSGQGARTYNEQFF. The CDR3 region has the DNA TGTGCCAGCAGCGGACAGGGGGCGAGAACCTACAATGAGCAGTTCTTC.

The chain recombines TRBV28 with TRBJ2-7, with 7 bases matching TRBD1. This CDR3 contains 14 residues. Looked up from germline, CDR1 is MDHEN and CDR2 is SYDVKM. The V gene end was trimmed by 6 bases and the J gene end by 6 bases; junction bases not matched to a gene: 11. The CDR3 here is CASRTRTGKREQYF. The CDR3 DNA reads as TGTGCCAGCAGAACCCGGACAGGTAAACGCGAGCAGTACTTC.

The V and J genes are TRBV19 and TRBJ2-6; D is ambiguous. The CDR3 loop spans 15 amino acids. The germline V gene encodes CDR1 LNHDA and CDR2 SQIVND (reference sequence). Between the trimmed V and J ends, which lost 2 bases and 0 bases, there was a span of 5 bases. In DNA, the CDR3 is TGTGCCAGTAGTATAATAGGCTCTGGGGCCAACGTCCTGACTTTC. Residues: CASSIIGSGANVLTF.

The chain has TRBV30 and TRBJ2-7; D call uncertain. V was trimmed by 3 bases and J by 2 bases, leaving 5 bases between them. The germline CDR1 and CDR2 sequences are GTSNPN and SVGIG (reference sequence). This CDR3 contains 11 residues. CDR3 protein: CAWRLTYEQYF. CDR3 sequence (DNA): TGTGCCTGGAGGCTAACCTACGAGCAGTACTTC.

This chain connects TRBV7-9 to TRBJ1-4; 8 bases agree with TRBD1. The CDR3 loop spans 14 amino acids. CDR1 and CDR2 (germline): SEHNR, FQNEAQ (reference sequence). V lost 3 bases and J lost 5; bases outside the gene matches: 2. This chain's CDR3 is CASSLDRVNEKLFF. The DNA of the CDR3 is TGTGCCAGCAGCTTGGACAGGGTAAATGAAAAACTGTTTTTT. The variable domain in full, with the rest retrieved from reference TRBV7-9 and TRBJ1-4, is DTGVSQNPRHKITKRGQNVTFRCDPISEHNRLYWYRQTLGQGPEFLTYFQNEAQLEKSRLLSDRFSAERPKGSFSTLEIQRTEQGDSAMYLCASSLDRVNEKLFFGSGTQLSVL.

The chain links TRBV4-3 to TRBJ1-1; D gene ambiguous. Germline V gives CDR1 LGHNA, CDR2 YSLEER. This CDR3 has 15 residues. The V gene lost 7 bases and the J gene lost 4 bases, with 19 bases spanning the gap. Here the CDR3 reads CASTPSDLGATEAFF. The CDR3 coding sequence is TGCGCCAGCACCCCGTCGGACTTGGGTGCCACTGAAGCTTTCTTT.

This chain joins TRBV7-3 and TRBJ2-1, with D possibly matching TRBD2 (6 bases). The germline V gene encodes CDR1 SGHTA and CDR2 FQGTGA. V was trimmed by 1 base and J by 5 bases, leaving 6 bases between them. The CDR3 consists of 13 residues. The CDR3 loop reads CASSLSGDNEQFF. Written as DNA, the CDR3 is TGTGCCAGCAGCTTAAGCGGGGACAATGAGCAGTTCTTC.

The CDR3 DNA reads TGTGCCAGCAGCCCTTATTTACAAAGCAATCAGCCCCAGCATTTT. Translated, it gives CASSPYLQSNQPQHF. The chain is built from TRBV7-9 and TRBJ1-5; D unclear. CDR1 SEHNR and CDR2 FQNEAQ come from the germline V gene (reference sequence). This CDR3 comprises 15 residues. Trimming removed 5 bases at V and 1 base at J, with 12 bases between.